The 10 T cell receptor beta chains below come from one sample, sequenced in a study of blood T cell repertoires in COVID-19. Repertoires were generated with immunoSEQ multiplex PCR, while TCRdb's copy carries only in-frame clones and drops some. Of 140,000 to 150,000 clones in the sample, roughly 80% are singletons; the top ten hold roughly 3.6%. Material: peripheral blood. These receptors all stem from a man between 65 and 85 years old who had recovered from COVID-19.

CDR3 sequence: CASSQGQPTGELFF. The CDR3 DNA sequence: TGTGCCAGCAGCCAGGGACAGCCCACCGGGGAGCTGTTTTTT. The chain has TRBV7-3 and TRBJ2-2; TRBD1 agrees at 7 bases. J was trimmed by 4 bases and V by 5 bases; bases with no gene match: 4. CDR1 is SGHTA and CDR2 is FQGTGA in the germline V gene. The CDR3 consists of 14 residues.

This chain uses TRBV5-1 with TRBJ2-2; D possibly corresponds to TRBD2 (6 bases). CDR1 SGHRS and CDR2 YFSETQ come from the germline V gene. With 3 bases removed from V and 4 bases from J, the gap between germline ends came to 19 bases. The CDR3 loop spans 17 amino acids. The CDR3 sequence is CASSWARGSEATGELFF. CDR3 in DNA: TGCGCCAGCAGCTGGGCCCGGGGGAGCGAGGCCACCGGGGAGCTGTTTTTT.

V gene TRBV14 combines with J gene TRBJ2-7; no clear D. CDR3 length equals 12 residues. Germline lookup yields CDR1 SGHDN and CDR2 FVKESK. The V end was cut by 2 bases, the J end by 0 bases, with 2 bases between. The CDR3 region is CASSQYSYEQYF. The CDR3 region has the DNA TGTGCCAGCAGCCAATACTCCTACGAGCAGTACTTC.

The gene calls are TRBV10-3 and TRBJ2-1; 11 nucleotides line up with TRBD1. Germline V gives CDR1 ENHRY, CDR2 SYGVKD. After removal of 2 bases from V and 4 bases from J, the junction contained 7 bases not matched to a gene. This CDR3 contains 17 residues. The CDR3 is CAISEAGTGGTYNEQFF. In DNA form, the CDR3 reads TGTGCCATCAGTGAGGCCGGGACAGGGGGAACGTACAATGAGCAGTTCTTC.

Of note for this clone: Other DNA sequences in the sample encode the same CDR3. V and J are TRBV30 and TRBJ1-5, with D tentatively TRBD1 (5 bases). The CDR3 has 13 amino acids. Trimming pared 1 base from V and 2 bases from J, leaving 6 bases between. The germline V gene encodes CDR1 GTSNPN and CDR2 SVGIG (reference sequence). In DNA form, the CDR3 reads TGTGCCTGGAGTGCAGGGCGCAATCAGCCCCAGCATTTT. Translation gives CAWSAGRNQPQHF.

The chain couples TRBV19 to TRBJ1-2; D possibly corresponds to TRBD1 (6 bases). CDR3 length: 13 residues. Trimming removed 5 bases at V and 4 bases at J, with 11 bases between. The germline V gene has CDR1 LNHDA and CDR2 SQIVND (reference sequence). Here the CDR3 reads CASSLTGSYGYTF. Here the CDR3 DNA reads TGTGCCAGTAGTTTGACAGGATCCTATGGCTACACCTTC.

This clone was detected only a few times. The V gene is TRBV3-1 (or the pseudogene TRBV3-2), the J gene TRBJ2-5, with TRBD2 matching 11 bases. There are 15 residues in the CDR3. The germline V gene encodes CDR1 LGHDT and CDR2 YNNKEL (reference sequence). Trimming at V came to 6 bases and at J to 5 bases, leaving 8 bases not matched to a gene. CDR3 DNA sequence: TGTGCCAGCAGGTCTCTACTAGCGGGAGAGGAGACCCAGTACTTC. Its protein product is CASRSLLAGEETQYF.

This chain connects TRBV7-2 to TRBJ1-4, with D hard to call. Trimming stripped 2 bases from V and 10 bases from J, with 8 bases between. CDR3 length: 12 residues. From germline, CDR1 is SGHTA and CDR2 FQGNSA. The CDR3 loop is CASSLPGGKLFF. The CDR3 bases are TGTGCCAGCAGCTTACCCGGTGGAAAACTGTTTTTT.

This clone was counted a few times. The genes are TRBV27 and TRBJ1-5; D is possibly TRBD1 (5 bases). The length of the CDR3 is 17 residues. The germline V and J ends were trimmed by 2 bases and 1 base, with 15 bases remaining between them. CDR1 and CDR2 (germline): MNHEY, SMNVEV (reference sequence). In nucleotides, the CDR3 is TGTGCCAGCAGTTTACTCGGTGCGGGGACGAGCAATCAGCCCCAGCATTTT. Its translation is CASSLLGAGTSNQPQHF.

CDR3 loop: CASSPGLAGAFPAKNIQYF. CDR3 in DNA: TGTGCCAGCAGCCCGGGACTAGCGGGAGCCTTTCCAGCCAAAAACATTCAGTACTTC. V gene TRBV7-2 combines with J gene TRBJ2-4; 14 bases line up with TRBD2. The germline V gene encodes CDR1 SGHTA and CDR2 FQGNSA. The length of the CDR3 is 19 residues. Germline trimming cut 5 bases from V and 0 bases from J; bases unmatched to any gene: 9.